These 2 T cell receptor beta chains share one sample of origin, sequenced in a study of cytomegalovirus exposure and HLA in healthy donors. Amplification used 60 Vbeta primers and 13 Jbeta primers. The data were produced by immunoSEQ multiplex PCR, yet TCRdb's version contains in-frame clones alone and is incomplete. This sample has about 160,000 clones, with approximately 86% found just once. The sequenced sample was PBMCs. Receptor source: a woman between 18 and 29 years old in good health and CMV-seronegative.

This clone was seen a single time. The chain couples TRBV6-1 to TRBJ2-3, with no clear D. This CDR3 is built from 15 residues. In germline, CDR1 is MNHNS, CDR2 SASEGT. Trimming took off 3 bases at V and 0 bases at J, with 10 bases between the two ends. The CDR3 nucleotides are TGTGCCAGCAGTGAGCCGCAGTTTAGCACAGATACGCAGTATTTT. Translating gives CASSEPQFSTDTQYF.

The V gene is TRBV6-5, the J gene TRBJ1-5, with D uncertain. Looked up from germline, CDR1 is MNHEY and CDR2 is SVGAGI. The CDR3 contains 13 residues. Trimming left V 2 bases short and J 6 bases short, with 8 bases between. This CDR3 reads CASSYREAQPQHF. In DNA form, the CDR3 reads TGTGCCAGCAGTTACCGGGAAGCTCAGCCCCAGCATTTT.